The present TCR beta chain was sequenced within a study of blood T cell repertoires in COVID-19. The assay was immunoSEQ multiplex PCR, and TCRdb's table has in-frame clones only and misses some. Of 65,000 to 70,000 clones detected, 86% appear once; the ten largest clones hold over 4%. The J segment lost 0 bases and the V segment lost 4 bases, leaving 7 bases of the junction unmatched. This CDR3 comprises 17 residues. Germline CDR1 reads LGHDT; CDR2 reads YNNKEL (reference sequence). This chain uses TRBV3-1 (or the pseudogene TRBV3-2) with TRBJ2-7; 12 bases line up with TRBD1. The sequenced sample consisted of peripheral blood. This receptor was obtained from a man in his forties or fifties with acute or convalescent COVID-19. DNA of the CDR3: TGTGCCAGCAGCCGCAGGGACAGGGGGCTATACTCCTACGAGCAGTACTTC. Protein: CASSRRDRGLYSYEQYF.